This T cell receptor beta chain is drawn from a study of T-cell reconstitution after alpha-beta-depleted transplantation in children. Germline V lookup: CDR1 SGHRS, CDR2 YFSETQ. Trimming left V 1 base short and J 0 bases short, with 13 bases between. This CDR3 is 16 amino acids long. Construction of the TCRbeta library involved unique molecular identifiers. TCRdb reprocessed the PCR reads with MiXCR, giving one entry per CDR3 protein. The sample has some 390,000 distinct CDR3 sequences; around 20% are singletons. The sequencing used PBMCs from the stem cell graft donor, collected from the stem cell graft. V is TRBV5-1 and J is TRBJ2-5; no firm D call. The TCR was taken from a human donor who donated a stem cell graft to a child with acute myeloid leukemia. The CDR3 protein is CASSLNQPRYQETQYF. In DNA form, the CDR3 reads TGCGCCAGCAGCTTGAACCAGCCCCGATACCAAGAGACCCAGTACTTC.